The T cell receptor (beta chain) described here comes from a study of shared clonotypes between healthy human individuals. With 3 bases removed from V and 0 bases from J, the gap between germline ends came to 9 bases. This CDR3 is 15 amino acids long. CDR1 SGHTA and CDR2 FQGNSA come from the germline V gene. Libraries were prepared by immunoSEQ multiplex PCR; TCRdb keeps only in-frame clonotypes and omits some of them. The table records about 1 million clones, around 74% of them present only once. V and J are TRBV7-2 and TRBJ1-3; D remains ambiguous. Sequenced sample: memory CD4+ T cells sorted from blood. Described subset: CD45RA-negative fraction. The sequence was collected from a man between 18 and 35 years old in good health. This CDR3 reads CASSFETNSGNTIYF. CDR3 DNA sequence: TGTGCCAGCAGCTTTGAGACAAACTCTGGAAACACCATATATTTT.